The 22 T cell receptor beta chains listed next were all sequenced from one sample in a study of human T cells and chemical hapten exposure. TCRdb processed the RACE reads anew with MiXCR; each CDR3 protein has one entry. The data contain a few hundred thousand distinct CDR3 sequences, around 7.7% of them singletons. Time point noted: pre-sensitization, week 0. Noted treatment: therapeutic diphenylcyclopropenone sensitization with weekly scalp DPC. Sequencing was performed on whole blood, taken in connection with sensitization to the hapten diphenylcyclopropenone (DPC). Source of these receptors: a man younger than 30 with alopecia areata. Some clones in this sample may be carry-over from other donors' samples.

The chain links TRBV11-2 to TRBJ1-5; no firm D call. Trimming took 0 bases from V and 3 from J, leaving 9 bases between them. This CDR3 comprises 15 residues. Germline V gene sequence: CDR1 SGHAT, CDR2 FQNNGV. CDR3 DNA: TGTGCCAGCAGCTTAGACGGGTCAGCCAATCAGCCCCAGCATTTT. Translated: CASSLDGSANQPQHF. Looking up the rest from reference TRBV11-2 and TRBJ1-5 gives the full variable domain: EAGVAQSPRYKIIEKRQSVAFWCNPISGHATLYWYQQILGQGPKLLIQFQNNGVVDDSQLPKDRFSAERLKGVDSTLKIQPAKLEDSAVYLCASSLDGSANQPQHFGDGTRLSIL.

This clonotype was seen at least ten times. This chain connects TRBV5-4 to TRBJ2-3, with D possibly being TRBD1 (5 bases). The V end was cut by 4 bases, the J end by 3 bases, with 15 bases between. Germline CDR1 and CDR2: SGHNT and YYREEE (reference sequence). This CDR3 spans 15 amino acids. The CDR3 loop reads CASSPNVGQTDTQYF. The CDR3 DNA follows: TGTGCCAGCAGCCCGAACGTGGGGCAGACAGATACGCAGTATTTT.

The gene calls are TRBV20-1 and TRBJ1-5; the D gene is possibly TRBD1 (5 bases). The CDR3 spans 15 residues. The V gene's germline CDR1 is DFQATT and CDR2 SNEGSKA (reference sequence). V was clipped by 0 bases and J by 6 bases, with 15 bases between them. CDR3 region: CSARDRGRAGQPQHF. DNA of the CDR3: TGCAGTGCTAGAGATAGGGGCAGGGCGGGTCAGCCCCAGCATTTT.

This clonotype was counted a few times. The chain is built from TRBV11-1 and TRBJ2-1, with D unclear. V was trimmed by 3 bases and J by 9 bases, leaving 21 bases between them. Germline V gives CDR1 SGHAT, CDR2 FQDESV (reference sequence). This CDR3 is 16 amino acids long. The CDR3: CASSFFVGTTWGEQFF. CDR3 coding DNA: TGTGCCAGCAGCTTCTTCGTCGGAACCACTTGGGGTGAGCAGTTCTTC.

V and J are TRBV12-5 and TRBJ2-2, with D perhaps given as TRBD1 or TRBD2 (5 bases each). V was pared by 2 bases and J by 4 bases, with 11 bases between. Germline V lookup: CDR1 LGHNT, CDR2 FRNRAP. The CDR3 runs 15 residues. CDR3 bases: TGTGCTAGTGGTTTGTTCGGGGCGCTCACCGGGGAGCTGTTTTTT. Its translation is CASGLFGALTGELFF. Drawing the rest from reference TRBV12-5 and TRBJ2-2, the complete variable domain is DARVTQTPRHKVTEMGQEVTMRCQPILGHNTVFWYRQTMMQGLELLAYFRNRAPLDDSGMPKDRFSAEMPDATLATLKIQPSEPRDSAVYFCASGLFGALTGELFFGEGSRLTVL.

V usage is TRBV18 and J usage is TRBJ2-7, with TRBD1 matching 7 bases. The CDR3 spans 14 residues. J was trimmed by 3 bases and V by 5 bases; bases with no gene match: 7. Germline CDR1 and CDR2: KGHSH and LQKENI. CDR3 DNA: TGTGCCAGCTCAGATACCGGGACAGTCTACGAGCAGTACGTC. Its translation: CASSDTGTVYEQYV.

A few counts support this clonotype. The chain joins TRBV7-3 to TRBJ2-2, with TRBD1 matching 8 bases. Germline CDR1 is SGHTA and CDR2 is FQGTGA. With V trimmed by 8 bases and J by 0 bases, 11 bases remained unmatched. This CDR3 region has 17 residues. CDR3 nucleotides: TGTGCCAGCCACCCAGCAGGGGGCGCGGCGAACACCGGGGAGCTGTTTTTT. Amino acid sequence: CASHPAGGAANTGELFF.

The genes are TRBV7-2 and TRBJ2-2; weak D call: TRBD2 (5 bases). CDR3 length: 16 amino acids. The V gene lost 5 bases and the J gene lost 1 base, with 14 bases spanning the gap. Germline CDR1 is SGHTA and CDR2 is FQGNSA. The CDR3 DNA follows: TGTGCCAGCAGCCTTCGGACTTCGATGAACACCGGGGAGCTGTTTTTT. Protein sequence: CASSLRTSMNTGELFF.

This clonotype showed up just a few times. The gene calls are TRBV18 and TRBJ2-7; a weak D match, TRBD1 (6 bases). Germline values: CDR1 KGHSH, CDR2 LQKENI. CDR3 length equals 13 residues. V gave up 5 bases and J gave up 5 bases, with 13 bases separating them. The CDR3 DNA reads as TGTGCCAGCTCAGAACAGGGTCCCCACGAGCAGTACGTC. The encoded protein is CASSEQGPHEQYV.

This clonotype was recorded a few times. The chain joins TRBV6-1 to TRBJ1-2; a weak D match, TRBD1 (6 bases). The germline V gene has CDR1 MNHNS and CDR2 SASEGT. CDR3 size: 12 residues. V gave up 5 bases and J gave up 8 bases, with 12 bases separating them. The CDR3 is CASSQRDKGYTF. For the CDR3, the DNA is TGTGCCAGCAGTCAGAGGGACAAGGGCTACACCTTC.

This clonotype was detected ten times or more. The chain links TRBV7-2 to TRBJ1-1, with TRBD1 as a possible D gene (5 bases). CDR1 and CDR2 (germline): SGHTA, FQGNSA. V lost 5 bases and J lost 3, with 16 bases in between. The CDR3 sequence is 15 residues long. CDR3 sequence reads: CASSPQTGGDTEAFF. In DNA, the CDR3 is TGTGCCAGCAGCCCCCAGACGGGAGGGGACACTGAAGCTTTCTTT.

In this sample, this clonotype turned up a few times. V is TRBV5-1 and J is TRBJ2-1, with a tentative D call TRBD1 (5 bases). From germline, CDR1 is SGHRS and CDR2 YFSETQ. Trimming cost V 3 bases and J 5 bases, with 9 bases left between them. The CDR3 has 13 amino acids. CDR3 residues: CASSSRVHNEQFF. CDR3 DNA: TGCGCCAGCAGCTCCAGGGTCCACAATGAGCAGTTCTTC.

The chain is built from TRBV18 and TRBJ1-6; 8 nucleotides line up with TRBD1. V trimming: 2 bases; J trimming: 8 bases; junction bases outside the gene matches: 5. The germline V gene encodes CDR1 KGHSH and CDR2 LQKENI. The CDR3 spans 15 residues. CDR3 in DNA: TGTGCCAGCTCACCATCCGCGACAGGGGATTCACCCCTCCACTTT. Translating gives CASSPSATGDSPLHF. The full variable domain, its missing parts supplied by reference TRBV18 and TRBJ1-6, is NAGVMQNPRHLVRRRGQEARLRCSPMKGHSHVYWYRQLPEEGLKFMVYLQKENIIDESGMPKERFSAEFPKEGPSILRIQQVVRGDSAAYFCASSPSATGDSPLHFGNGTRLTVT.

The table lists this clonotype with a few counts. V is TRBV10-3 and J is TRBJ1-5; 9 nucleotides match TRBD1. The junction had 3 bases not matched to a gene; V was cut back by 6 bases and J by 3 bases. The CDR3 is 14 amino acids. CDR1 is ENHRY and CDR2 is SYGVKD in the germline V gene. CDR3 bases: TGTGCCATCAGGGGGACAGGGACCAATCAGCCCCAGCATTTT. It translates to CAIRGTGTNQPQHF.

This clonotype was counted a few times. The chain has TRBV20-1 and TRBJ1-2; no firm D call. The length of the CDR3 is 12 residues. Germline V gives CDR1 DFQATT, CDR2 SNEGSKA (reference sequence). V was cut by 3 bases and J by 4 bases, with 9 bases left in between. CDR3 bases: TGCAGTGCTAGGGGAAGCTTCTATGGCTACACCTTC. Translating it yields CSARGSFYGYTF.

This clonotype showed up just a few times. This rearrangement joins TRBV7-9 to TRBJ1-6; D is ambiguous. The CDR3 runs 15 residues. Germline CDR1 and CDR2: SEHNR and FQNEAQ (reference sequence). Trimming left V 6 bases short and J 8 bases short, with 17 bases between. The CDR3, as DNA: TGTGCCAGCAGGGGGAGGGAAAGGTTGGATTCACCCCTCCACTTT. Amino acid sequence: CASRGRERLDSPLHF. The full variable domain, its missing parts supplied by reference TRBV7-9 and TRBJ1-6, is DTGVSQNPRHKITKRGQNVTFRCDPISEHNRLYWYRQTLGQGPEFLTYFQNEAQLEKSRLLSDRFSAERPKGSFSTLEIQRTEQGDSAMYLCASRGRERLDSPLHFGNGTRLTVT.

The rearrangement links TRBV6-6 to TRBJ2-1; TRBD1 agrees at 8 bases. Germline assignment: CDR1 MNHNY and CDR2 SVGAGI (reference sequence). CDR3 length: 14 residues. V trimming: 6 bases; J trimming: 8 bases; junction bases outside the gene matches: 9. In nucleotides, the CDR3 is TGTGCCAGCAGAGAAGGGACAGGTCTACATGAGCAGTTCTTC. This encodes CASREGTGLHEQFF.

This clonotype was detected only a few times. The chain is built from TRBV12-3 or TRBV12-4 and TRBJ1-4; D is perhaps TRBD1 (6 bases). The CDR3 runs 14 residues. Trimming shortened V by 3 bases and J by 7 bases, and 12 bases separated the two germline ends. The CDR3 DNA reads TGTGCCAGCAGTTTGGACAGAATTGGTGAAAAACTGTTTTTT. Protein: CASSLDRIGEKLFF.

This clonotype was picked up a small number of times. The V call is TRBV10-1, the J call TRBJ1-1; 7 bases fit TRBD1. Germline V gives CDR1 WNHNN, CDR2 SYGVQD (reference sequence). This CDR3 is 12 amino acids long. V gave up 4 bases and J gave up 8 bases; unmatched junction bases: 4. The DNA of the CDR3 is TGCGCCAGCAGTGCCGAGGGGGCCGAAGCTTTCTTT. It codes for CASSAEGAEAFF.

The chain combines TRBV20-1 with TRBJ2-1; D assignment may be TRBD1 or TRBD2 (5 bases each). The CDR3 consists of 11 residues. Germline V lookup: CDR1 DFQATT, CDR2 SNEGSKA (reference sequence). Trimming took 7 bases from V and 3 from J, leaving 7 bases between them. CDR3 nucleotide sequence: TGCAGTGTTGGGGGCTACAATGAGCAGTTCTTC. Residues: CSVGGYNEQFF.

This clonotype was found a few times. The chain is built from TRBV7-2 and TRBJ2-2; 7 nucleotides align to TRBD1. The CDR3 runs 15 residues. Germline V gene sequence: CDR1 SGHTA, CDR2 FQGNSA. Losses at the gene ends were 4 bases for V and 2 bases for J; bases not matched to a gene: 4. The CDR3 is CASSWGQLNTGELFF. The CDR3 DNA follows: TGTGCCAGCAGCTGGGGACAGCTCAACACCGGGGAGCTGTTTTTT.

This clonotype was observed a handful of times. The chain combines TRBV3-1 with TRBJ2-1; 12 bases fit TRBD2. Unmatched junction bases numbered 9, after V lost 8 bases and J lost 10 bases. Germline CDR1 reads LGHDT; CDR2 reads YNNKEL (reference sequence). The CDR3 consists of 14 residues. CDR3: CASRGLAGGTEQFF. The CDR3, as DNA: TGTGCCAGCCGAGGGCTAGCGGGGGGGACCGAGCAGTTCTTC.